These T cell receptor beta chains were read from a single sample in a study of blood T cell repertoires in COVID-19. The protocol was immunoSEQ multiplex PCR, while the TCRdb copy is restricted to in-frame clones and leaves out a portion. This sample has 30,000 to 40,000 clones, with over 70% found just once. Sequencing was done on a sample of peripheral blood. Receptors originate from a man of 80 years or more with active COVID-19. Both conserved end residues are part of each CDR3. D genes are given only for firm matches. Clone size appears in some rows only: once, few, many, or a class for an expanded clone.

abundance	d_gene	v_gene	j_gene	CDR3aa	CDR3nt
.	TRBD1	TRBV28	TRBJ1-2	CASSVTTGGSLDGYTF	TGTGCCAGCAGCGTGACCACAGGGGGCAGTTTAGATGGCTACACCTTC
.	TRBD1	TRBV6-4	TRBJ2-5	CASSDLIWSGQGARETQYF	TGTGCCAGCAGTGATTTAATCTGGAGCGGGCAGGGGGCTAGGGAGACCCAGTACTTC
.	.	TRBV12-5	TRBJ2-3	CASGLSWDTQQYF	TGTGCTAGTGGTTTGAGCTGGGACACTCAGCAGTATTTT
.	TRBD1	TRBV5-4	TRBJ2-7	CASSHNRGAYEQYF	TGTGCCAGCAGCCATAACAGGGGCGCGTACGAGCAGTACTTC
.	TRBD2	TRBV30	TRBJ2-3	CAWSLTSGSTDTQYF	TGTGCCTGGAGTTTGACTAGCGGGAGCACAGATACGCAGTATTTT
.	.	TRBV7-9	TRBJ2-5	CASSLAGGGETQYF	TGTGCCAGCAGCCTAGCTGGGGGCGGGGAGACCCAGTACTTC
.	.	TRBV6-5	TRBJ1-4	CASKGGPSGEKLFF	TGTGCCAGCAAAGGTGGGCCCTCAGGTGAAAAACTGTTTTTT
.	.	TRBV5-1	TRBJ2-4	CASSVVTGSENIQYF	TGCGCCAGCAGCGTGGTGACTGGCTCGGAGAACATTCAGTACTTC
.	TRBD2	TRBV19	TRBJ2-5	CASSPRLAVETQYF	TGTGCCAGTAGTCCTCGACTAGCCGTAGAGACCCAGTACTTC
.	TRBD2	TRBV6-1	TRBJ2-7	CASSELAGAGEQYF	TGTGCCAGCAGTGAACTAGCGGGAGCGGGCGAGCAGTACTTC
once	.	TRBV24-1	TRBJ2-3	CATSERTVDTQYF	TGTGCCACCAGTGAGCGGACAGTAGATACGCAGTATTTT
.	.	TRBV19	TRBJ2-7	CASSLSIGPGEQYF	TGTGCCAGTAGTTTGTCGATAGGCCCGGGAGAGCAGTACTTC
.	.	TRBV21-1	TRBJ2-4	CASSKYGNPKNIQYF	TGTGCCAGCAGCAAATACGGGAATCCCAAAAACATTCAGTACTTC
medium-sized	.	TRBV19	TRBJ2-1	CASSISGSSYNEQFF	TGTGCCAGTAGTATTAGCGGTAGCTCCTACAATGAGCAGTTCTTC
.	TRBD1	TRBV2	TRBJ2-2	CASRRQGGNTGELFF	TGTGCCAGCAGGAGACAGGGGGGGAACACCGGGGAGCTGTTTTTT
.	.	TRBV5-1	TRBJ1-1	CASSSLPGNTEAFF	TGCGCCAGCAGCTCCCTACCGGGGAACACTGAAGCTTTCTTT
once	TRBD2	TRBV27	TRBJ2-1	CASSLSSLFSGVTKDEQFF	TGTGCCAGCAGTTTATCGTCCCTCTTTAGCGGGGTCACGAAGGATGAGCAGTTCTTC
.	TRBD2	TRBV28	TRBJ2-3	CASSSALSREVTDTQYF	TGTGCCAGCAGTTCTGCCCTATCACGGGAGGTGACAGATACGCAGTATTTT
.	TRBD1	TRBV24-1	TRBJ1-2	CATSDSDRVYGYTF	TGTGCCACCAGTGATTCCGACAGGGTGTATGGCTACACCTTC
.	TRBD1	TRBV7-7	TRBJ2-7	CASSRPGQGYEQYF	TGTGCCAGCAGCCGCCCGGGACAGGGCTACGAGCAGTACTTC
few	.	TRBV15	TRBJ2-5	CATSRDRGQETQYF	TGTGCCACCAGCAGAGATCGAGGACAAGAGACCCAGTACTTC
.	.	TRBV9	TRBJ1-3	CASSVAGNTIYF	TGTGCCAGCAGCGTCGCTGGAAACACCATATATTTT
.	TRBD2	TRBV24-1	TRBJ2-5	CATSEWTSGQETQYF	TGTGCCACCAGTGAGTGGACTAGCGGGCAAGAGACCCAGTACTTC
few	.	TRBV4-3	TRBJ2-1	CASSRHDSYNEQFF	TGCGCCAGCAGCCGGCACGACTCCTACAATGAGCAGTTCTTC
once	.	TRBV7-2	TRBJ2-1	CASSLQGTGVPSYNEQFF	TGTGCCAGCAGCTTACAGGGAACGGGGGTGCCTTCCTACAATGAGCAGTTCTTC
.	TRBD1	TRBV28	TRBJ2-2	CASTRQGANGELFF	TGTGCCAGCACAAGACAGGGGGCAAACGGGGAGCTGTTTTTT
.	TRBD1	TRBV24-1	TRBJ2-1	CATSERQGARNEQFF	TGTGCCACCAGTGAACGACAGGGGGCGCGAAATGAGCAGTTCTTC
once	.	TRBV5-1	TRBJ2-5	CASSLASGVETQYF	TGCGCCAGCAGCTTGGCTTCGGGTGTCGAGACCCAGTACTTC
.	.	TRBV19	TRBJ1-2	CASSTLEDRFYGYTF	TGTGCCAGTAGTACCCTAGAAGACAGATTCTATGGCTACACCTTC
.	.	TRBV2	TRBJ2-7	CASMGTSSYEQYF	TGTGCCAGCATGGGCACGAGCTCCTACGAGCAGTACTTC
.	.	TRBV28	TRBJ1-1	CASRKTANTEAFF	TGTGCCAGCAGGAAGACAGCGAACACTGAAGCTTTCTTT
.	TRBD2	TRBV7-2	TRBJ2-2	CASSLATSGYTGELFF	TGTGCCAGCAGCTTAGCGACTAGCGGTTACACCGGGGAGCTGTTTTTT
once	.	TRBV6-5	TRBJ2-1	CASIPGGSYNEQFF	TGTGCCAGCATTCCCGGAGGCTCCTACAATGAGCAGTTCTTC
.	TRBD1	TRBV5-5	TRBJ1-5	CASSAGGRLPQHF	TGTGCCAGCAGCGCAGGGGGTCGCTTGCCCCAGCATTTT
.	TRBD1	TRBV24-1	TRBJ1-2	CATSDSRDRTESNYGYTF	TGTGCCACCAGTGATTCCCGGGACAGGACCGAGTCTAACTATGGCTACACCTTC
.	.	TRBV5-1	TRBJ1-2	CASSISLQQRGGYTF	TGCGCCAGCAGCATCTCCCTCCAACAGCGGGGAGGCTACACCTTC
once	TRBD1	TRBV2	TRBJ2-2	CASSGTGTGELFF	TGTGCCAGCAGTGGGACAGGGACCGGGGAGCTGTTTTTT
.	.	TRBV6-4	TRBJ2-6	CAAYSGANVLTF	TGTGCCGCGTACTCTGGGGCCAACGTCCTGACTTTC
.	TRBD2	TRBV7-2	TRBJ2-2	CASSLASGGSNTGELFF	TGTGCCAGCAGCTTGGCTAGCGGGGGTTCGAACACCGGGGAGCTGTTTTTT
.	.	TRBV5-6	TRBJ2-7	CASSLSFEQYF	TGTGCCAGCAGCCTTAGCTTCGAGCAGTACTTC
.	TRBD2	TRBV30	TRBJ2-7	CAWSVKGKTRDYLYEQYF	TGTGCCTGGAGTGTAAAAGGGAAAACGCGGGACTATCTCTACGAGCAGTACTTC
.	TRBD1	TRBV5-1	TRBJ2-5	CASSYSGQGARETQYF	TGCGCCAGCAGCTACTCCGGACAGGGGGCACGGGAGACCCAGTACTTC
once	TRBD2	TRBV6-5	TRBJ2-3	CASSYGAGEGTDTQYF	TGTGCCAGCAGTTACGGGGCGGGAGAGGGCACAGATACGCAGTATTTT
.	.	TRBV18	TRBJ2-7	CASSPTQYEQYF	TGTGCCAGCTCACCGACACAGTACGAGCAGTACTTC
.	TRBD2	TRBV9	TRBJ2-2	CASGTSGFGELFF	TGTGCCAGCGGGACTAGCGGGTTCGGGGAGCTGTTTTTT
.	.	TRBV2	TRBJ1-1	CASSAGTHGEAFF	TGTGCCAGCTCTGCGGGGACTCACGGTGAAGCTTTCTTT
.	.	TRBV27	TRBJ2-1	CASSYPGSYNEQFF	TGTGCCAGCAGTTATCCGGGATCCTACAATGAGCAGTTCTTC
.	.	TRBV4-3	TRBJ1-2	CASSQDVAEPYGYTF	TGCGCCAGCAGCCAAGATGTGGCGGAACCCTATGGCTACACCTTC
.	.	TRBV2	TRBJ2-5	CASRQNPGVETQYF	TGTGCCAGCAGGCAGAATCCCGGGGTAGAGACCCAGTACTTC
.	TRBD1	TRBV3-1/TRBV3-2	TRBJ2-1	CASSPSAGGVNEQFF	TGTGCCAGCAGCCCCTCGGCAGGGGGAGTGAATGAGCAGTTCTTC
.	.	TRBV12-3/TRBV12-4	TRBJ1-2	CASSHLGNYGYTF	TGTGCCAGCAGCCATTTGGGCAACTATGGCTACACCTTC
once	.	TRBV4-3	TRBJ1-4	CASSQGAGAPNEKLFF	TGCGCCAGCAGCCAAGGAGCGGGGGCGCCCAATGAAAAACTGTTTTTT
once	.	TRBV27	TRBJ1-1	CASSFLAGQAFF	TGTGCCAGCAGTTTTCTGGCAGGGCAAGCTTTCTTT
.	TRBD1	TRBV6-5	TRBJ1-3	CASGDRHSGNTIYF	TGTGCCAGCGGGGACAGACACTCTGGAAACACCATATATTTT
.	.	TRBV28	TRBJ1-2	CASRPQGSGYTF	TGTGCCAGCAGACCTCAGGGCTCTGGCTACACCTTC